These T cell receptor beta chains were read from a single sample in a study of response to subunit inactivated influenza vaccine. One entry per CDR3 protein, called by TCRdb with MiXCR from the RT-PCR reads. The sample records roughly 460,000 distinct CDR3 sequences, approximately 10% being singletons. Material: PBMCs from blood, obtained roughly 6 weeks after vaccination. These receptors all come from a man aged 50-60 years who received an inactivated influenza vaccine. The CDR3 runs from the conserved cysteine through the conserved F or W. A D gene is named only where the DNA matches it firmly. Where a row states a size, it is once, few, many or the class of an expanded clone; other rows omit it.

TRBV7-2	TRBJ2-1	TRBD1	-	TGTGCCAGCAGCCCATTTGGACAGGGAGTCAATGAGCAGTTCTTC	CASSPFGQGVNEQFF
TRBV10-3	TRBJ2-7	-	few	TGTGCCATCAGTGAGTCGTTGGGGGCGCTTGACGAGCAGTACTTC	CAISESLGALDEQYF
TRBV2	TRBJ2-3	TRBD2	few	TGTGCCAGCATTCGCGGGGGGGCAGATACGCAGTATTTT	CASIRGGADTQYF
TRBV20-1	TRBJ2-3	TRBD2	-	TGCAGTGCTAGAGACGGGCGGCCTAGCGGAATTTATACGCAGTATTTT	CSARDGRPSGIYTQYF
TRBV4-2	TRBJ1-4	TRBD1	few	TGTGCCAGCAGCCACGGACAGGGGGAAGGTGAAAAACTGTTTTTT	CASSHGQGEGEKLFF
TRBV24-1	TRBJ2-5	-	many	TGTGCCACCAGTTACGGGTGGGAAGACCAAGAGACCCAGTACTTC	CATSYGWEDQETQYF
TRBV4-2	TRBJ1-5	TRBD1	-	TGTGCCAGCACCAGGTGGACAGGGGACAATCAGCCCCAGCATTTT	CASTRWTGDNQPQHF
TRBV5-1	TRBJ1-1	TRBD1	-	TGCGCCAGCAGCAAGGGAACAGGGGCATTGTACACTGAAGCTTTCTTT	CASSKGTGALYTEAFF
TRBV2	TRBJ2-2	-	once	TGTGCCAGCAGTGAAAGCCCAGGGGGGACCGGGGAGCTGTTTTTT	CASSESPGGTGELFF
TRBV20-1	TRBJ1-2	-	-	TGCAGTGCTAGCGGAGGAGGGAATCGATATGGCTACACCTTC	CSASGGGNRYGYTF
TRBV7-9	TRBJ2-7	TRBD2	-	TGTGCCAGCAGCCCAAAAGCGGGAGTAGCGGGTGAGCAGTACTTC	CASSPKAGVAGEQYF
TRBV4-3	TRBJ2-1	TRBD2	-	TGCGCCAGCAGCCAAGGAAATCTAGCGGGGGGGGGGCGGAATGAGCAGTTCTTC	CASSQGNLAGGGRNEQFF
TRBV3-1	TRBJ2-3	TRBD2	-	TGTGCCAGCAGCCAAGTTTTGGCTAGCGGGAATTTGCAGTATTTT	CASSQVLASGNLQYF
TRBV27	TRBJ2-1	TRBD2	-	TGTGCCAGCAGTTCATGGACTAGCGGGAGTAGGTTCTTC	CASSSWTSGSRFF
TRBV7-2	TRBJ1-1	-	few	TGTGCCAGCAGCTTAGACAGGGATGGGACTGAAGCTTTCTTT	CASSLDRDGTEAFF
TRBV25-1	TRBJ1-1	-	few	TGTGCCAGCAGCGTGGGGACACTCACTGAAGCTTTCTTT	CASSVGTLTEAFF
TRBV4-3	TRBJ1-2	TRBD1	few	TGCGCCAGCAGCCGAGAAGACAGGGATAATGGCTACACCTTC	CASSREDRDNGYTF
TRBV19	TRBJ2-5	TRBD2	few	TGTGCCAGTTCGACGTCCTGGACTAGCAGAGAGACCCAGTACTTC	CASSTSWTSRETQYF
TRBV9	TRBJ1-1	TRBD1	-	TGTGCCAGCAGCGCAACAGGGGGAATTAACACTGAAGCTTTCTTT	CASSATGGINTEAFF
TRBV12-3/TRBV12-4	TRBJ1-4	-	-	TGTGCCAGCAGTTCTTATGAAAAACTGTTTTTT	CASSSYEKLFF
TRBV27	TRBJ2-3	-	-	TGTGCCAGCAGTTTTCTACTAGCTGAGCGCACAGATACGCAGTATTTT	CASSFLLAERTDTQYF
TRBV20-1	TRBJ2-5	-	few	TGCAGTGCAATCCGACAGAACCAAGAGACCCAGTACTTC	CSAIRQNQETQYF
TRBV7-9	TRBJ1-4	-	-	TGTGCCAGCAGCCCAGGAGGTGGAATTAATGAAAAACTGTTTTTT	CASSPGGGINEKLFF